This TCR beta chain was profiled in a study of cytomegalovirus exposure and HLA in healthy donors. The PCR contained 60 Vbeta and 13 Jbeta primers. The table came from immunoSEQ multiplex PCR; TCRdb's copy has only in-frame clones and leaves some out. The sample totals about 100,000 clones; its top ten clones hold 4.5% to 6.5%. Germline CDR1 and CDR2: SNHLY and FYNNEI. V lost 9 bases and J lost 5, with 15 bases in between. The CDR3 runs 13 residues. The sequenced material came from PBMCs. The receptor was derived from a girl aged 5-17 years in good health and CMV-seropositive. This sequence joins TRBV2 and TRBJ2-3; possible D gene TRBD2, 6 bases. The CDR3 nucleotides read TGTGCCAGGGAGGAGGAGGGGCGAGATACGCAGTATTTT. It is translated as CAREEEGRDTQYF. Full variable domain (missing parts from reference TRBV2 and TRBJ2-3): EPEVTQTPSHQVTQMGQEVILRCVPISNHLYFYWYRQILGQKVEFLVSFYNNEISEKSEIFDDQFSVERPDGSNFTLKIRSTKLEDSAMYFCAREEEGRDTQYFGPGTRLTVL.